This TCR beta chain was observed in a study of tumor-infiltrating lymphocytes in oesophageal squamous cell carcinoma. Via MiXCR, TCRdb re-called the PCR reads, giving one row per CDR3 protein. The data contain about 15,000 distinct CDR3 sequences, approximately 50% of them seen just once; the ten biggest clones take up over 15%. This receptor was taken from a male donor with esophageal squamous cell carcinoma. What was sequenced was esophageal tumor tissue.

The CDR3 nucleotides are TGTGCCAGCAGTTTAGTGCAGGGACACACAGATACGCAGTATTTT. Protein sequence: CASSLVQGHTDTQYF. The chain is built from TRBV28 and TRBJ2-3; maybe TRBD1 (6 bases). The V end lost 2 bases, the J end lost 2 bases, and 11 bases lay between the germline ends. The length of the CDR3 is 15 residues. Germline CDR1 and CDR2: MDHEN and SYDVKM.